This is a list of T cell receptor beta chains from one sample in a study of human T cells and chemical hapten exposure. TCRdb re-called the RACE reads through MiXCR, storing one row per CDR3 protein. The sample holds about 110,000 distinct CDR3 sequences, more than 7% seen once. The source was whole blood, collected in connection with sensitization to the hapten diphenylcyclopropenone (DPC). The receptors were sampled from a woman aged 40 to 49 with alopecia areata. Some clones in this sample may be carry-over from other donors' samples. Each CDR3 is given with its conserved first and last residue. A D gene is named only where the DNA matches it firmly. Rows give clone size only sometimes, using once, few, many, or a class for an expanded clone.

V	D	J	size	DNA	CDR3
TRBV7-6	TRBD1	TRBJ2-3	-	TGTGCCAGCAGCTCCACCAGGGGGACCTCAGATACGCAGTATTTT	CASSSTRGTSDTQYF
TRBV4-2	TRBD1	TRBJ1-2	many	TGTGCCAGCAGCCACGGACAGGAGGGGTATGGCTACACCTTC	CASSHGQEGYGYTF
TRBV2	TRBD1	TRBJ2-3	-	TGTGCCAGCAGTGCCGCCGGACAGGGTCAAGATACGCAGTATTTT	CASSAAGQGQDTQYF
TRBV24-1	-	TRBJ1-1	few	TGTGCCACCAGACCGGACGGGGAACTGGGTGAAGCTTTCTTT	CATRPDGELGEAFF
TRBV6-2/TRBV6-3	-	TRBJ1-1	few	TGTGCCAGCAGTTACCGGGCAGGGAAGAGTACTTTCTTT	CASSYRAGKSTFF
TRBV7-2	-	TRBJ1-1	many	TGTGCCAGCAGCACCCAGAAGAACACTGAAGCTTTCTTT	CASSTQKNTEAFF
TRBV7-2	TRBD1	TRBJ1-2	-	TGTGCCAGCAGCTTAGAAGGGACAGGGAAGGGCTACACCTTC	CASSLEGTGKGYTF
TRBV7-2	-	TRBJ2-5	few	TGTGCCAGCAGCTTAGTTTCTATCGGGGGGCCGGGGCAAGAGACCCAGTACTTC	CASSLVSIGGPGQETQYF
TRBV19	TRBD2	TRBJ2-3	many	TGTGCCAGTAGTCCCCAGCGGGGGCGCACAGATACGCAGTATTTT	CASSPQRGRTDTQYF
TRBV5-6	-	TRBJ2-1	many	TGTGCCAGCAGCTTCGAGGGCCGCTCCTACAATGAGCAGTTCTTC	CASSFEGRSYNEQFF
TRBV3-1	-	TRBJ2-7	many	TGTGCCAGCAGCCAAGCATACGGGACCTCCTACGAGCAGTACTTC	CASSQAYGTSYEQYF
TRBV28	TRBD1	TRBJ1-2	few	TGTGCCAGCACCCAAGGGACAGGAATAGGCTATGGCTACACCTTC	CASTQGTGIGYGYTF
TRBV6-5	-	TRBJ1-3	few	TGTGCCAGCAGTTTTGTTGGGGGCCTGAACACCATATATTTT	CASSFVGGLNTIYF
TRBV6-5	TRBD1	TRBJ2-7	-	TGTGCCAGCAGTGCCGCCCGGACAGGGGGTACCGAGCAGTACTTC	CASSAARTGGTEQYF
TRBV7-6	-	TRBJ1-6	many	TGTGCCAGCAGCCCGGGGGCAGGTGATTCACCCCTCCACTTT	CASSPGAGDSPLHF
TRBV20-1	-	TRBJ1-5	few	TGCAGTGCTAGAAAGACGGGTAATCAGCCCCAGCATTTT	CSARKTGNQPQHF
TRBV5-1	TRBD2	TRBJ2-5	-	TGCGCCAGCAGCTTGGGACTAGCGCGGAAACAAGAGACCCAGTACTTC	CASSLGLARKQETQYF
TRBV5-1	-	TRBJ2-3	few	TGCGCCAGCAGCCCGCTAGGGATCTCAAGCACAGATACGCAGTATTTT	CASSPLGISSTDTQYF
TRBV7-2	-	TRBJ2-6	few	TGTGCCAGCAGCTTAAAGGGAGGTGGGGCCAACGTCCTGACTTTC	CASSLKGGGANVLTF
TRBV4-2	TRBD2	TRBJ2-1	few	TGTGCCAGCAGCCAAGATCGGGCGGGAGGCTACAATGAGCAGTTCTTC	CASSQDRAGGYNEQFF
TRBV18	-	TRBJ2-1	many	TGTGCCAGCTCACCAGCTGCGGGGAGCTACAATGAGCAGTTCTTC	CASSPAAGSYNEQFF
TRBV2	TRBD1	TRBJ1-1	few	TGTGCCAGCAGCGCAGGGGGGCATTTGTACACTGAAGCTTTCTTT	CASSAGGHLYTEAFF
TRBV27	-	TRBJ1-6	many	TGTGCCAGCAGTCATAGGGGTTATAATTCACCCCTCCACTTT	CASSHRGYNSPLHF
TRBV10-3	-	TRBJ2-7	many	TGTGCCACCGGAACCCGGGACACCACCTACGAGCAGTACTTC	CATGTRDTTYEQYF
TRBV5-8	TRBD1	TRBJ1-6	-	TGTGTCAGCGCAGGGGGACCAAGTTCACCCCTCCACTTT	CVSAGGPSSPLHF
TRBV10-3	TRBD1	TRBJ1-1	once	TGTGCCACCGGACAGGGGCACACTGAAGCTTTCTTT	CATGQGHTEAFF
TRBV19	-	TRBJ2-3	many	TGTGCCAGTAGTATCCGTGGCGGCTCGTGGGATACGCAGTATTTT	CASSIRGGSWDTQYF
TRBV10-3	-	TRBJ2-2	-	TGTGCCATCAGACAGGGCGGCACCGGGGAGCTGTTTTTT	CAIRQGGTGELFF
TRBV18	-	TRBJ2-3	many	TGTGCCAGCTCTCATTCCCTCGGGGGAAGCACAGATACGCAGTATTTT	CASSHSLGGSTDTQYF
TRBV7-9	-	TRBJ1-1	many	TGTGCCAGCAGCTTAAGCCCAGGGATGAACACTGAAGCTTTCTTT	CASSLSPGMNTEAFF
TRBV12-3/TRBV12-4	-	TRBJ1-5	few	TGTGCCAGCAGTTTGAAGGATAGCAATCAGCCCCAGCATTTT	CASSLKDSNQPQHF
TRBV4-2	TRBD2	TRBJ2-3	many	TGTGCCAGCAGCCAAGATCTCCTAGCGGGGGGGCCAGATACGCAGTATTTT	CASSQDLLAGGPDTQYF
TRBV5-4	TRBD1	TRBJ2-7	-	TGTGCCAGCAGCCTCGGGACAGCCTCCTACGAGCAGTACTTC	CASSLGTASYEQYF
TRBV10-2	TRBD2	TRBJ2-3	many	TGCGCCAGCAGACTTCAAGAGGGACTAGCGGGGGGGCCGGTGAGCACAGATACGCAGTATTTT	CASRLQEGLAGGPVSTDTQYF
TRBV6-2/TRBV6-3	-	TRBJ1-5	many	TGTGCCAGCAGTTACACGGGTGGCGATCAGCCCCAGCATTTT	CASSYTGGDQPQHF
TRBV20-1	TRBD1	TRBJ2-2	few	TGCAGTGCCCCGGACAGGAGGAACACCGGGGAGCTGTTTTTT	CSAPDRRNTGELFF
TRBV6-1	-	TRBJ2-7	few	TGTGCCAGCAACTACGACCCCGGGCGCTACTACGAGCAGTACTTC	CASNYDPGRYYEQYF
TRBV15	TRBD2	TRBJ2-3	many	TGTGCCACCAGCAGAGCGGCTAGCGGGAGATCAGATACGCAGTATTTT	CATSRAASGRSDTQYF
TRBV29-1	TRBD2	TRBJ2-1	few	TGCAGCGTTGTCGAGCGGGGGGCTGGGAGTGAGCAGTTCTTC	CSVVERGAGSEQFF
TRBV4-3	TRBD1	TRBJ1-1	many	TGCGCCAGCAGCCAGAGCGACAGGGCTAACACTGAAGCTTTCTTT	CASSQSDRANTEAFF
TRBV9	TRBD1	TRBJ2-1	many	TGTGCCAGCAGCGTAGTGGGGACAGTCTCCTACAATGAGCAGTTCTTC	CASSVVGTVSYNEQFF
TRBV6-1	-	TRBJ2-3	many	TGTGCCAGCAGTTTGCGTATCACAGATACGCAGTATTTT	CASSLRITDTQYF
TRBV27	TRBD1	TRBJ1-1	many	TGTGCCAGCAGTTTAGGGCAGGGGGTGGGCGAGGCTTTCTTT	CASSLGQGVGEAFF
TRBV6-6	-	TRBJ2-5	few	TGTGCCAGCAGCCGCATGGGACAAGAAGAGACCCAGTACTTC	CASSRMGQEETQYF
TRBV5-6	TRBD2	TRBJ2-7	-	TGTGCCAGCAGTAGCGGGGGGCCCGCCTACGAGCAGTACTTC	CASSSGGPAYEQYF
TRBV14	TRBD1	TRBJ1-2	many	TGTGCCAGCAGCCAAGAAGGGGGCAGGGGCTATGGCTACACCTTC	CASSQEGGRGYGYTF
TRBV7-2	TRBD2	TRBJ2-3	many	TGTGCCAGCAGCCCCGGGACTAGCGGGACAGATACGCAGTATTTT	CASSPGTSGTDTQYF
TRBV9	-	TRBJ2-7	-	TGTGCCAGCAGCGTAACGGGTAACGAGCAGTACTTC	CASSVTGNEQYF
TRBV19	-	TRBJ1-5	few	TGTGCCAGTAGGCCACGGGGGTCCGCCAATCAGCCCCAGCATTTT	CASRPRGSANQPQHF
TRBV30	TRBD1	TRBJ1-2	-	TGTGCCTGGAGTGTACACAGGGGTGGCTACACCTTC	CAWSVHRGGYTF
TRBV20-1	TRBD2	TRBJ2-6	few	TGCAGTGCTAGAGTAGCGGGGGGCTCTGGGGCCAACGTCCTGACTTTC	CSARVAGGSGANVLTF
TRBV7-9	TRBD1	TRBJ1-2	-	TGTGCCAGCAGCCCCATGGGCGGGACAGGGTCAGTAGACTATGGCTACACCTTC	CASSPMGGTGSVDYGYTF
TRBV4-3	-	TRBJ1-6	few	TGCGCCAGCAGCCGCGCGCTAAAGCCGGCGGATTCACCCCTCCACTTT	CASSRALKPADSPLHF
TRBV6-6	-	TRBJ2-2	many	TGTGCCAGCGGCAAGGTCAACACCGGGGAGCTGTTTTTT	CASGKVNTGELFF
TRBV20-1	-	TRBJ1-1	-	TGCAGTGCTAGTATACGAAAGGTGAACACTGAAGCTTTCTTT	CSASIRKVNTEAFF
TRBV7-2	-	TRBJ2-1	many	TGTGCCAGCAGCTTAGCGGAAATCAATGAGCAGTTCTTC	CASSLAEINEQFF
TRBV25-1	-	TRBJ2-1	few	TGTGCCAGCTCTACCCCTGACTCCAATGAGCAGTTCTTC	CASSTPDSNEQFF
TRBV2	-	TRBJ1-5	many	TGTGCCAGCAGGAGAGACGATCAGCCCCAGCATTTT	CASRRDDQPQHF